This T cell receptor beta chain originates from a study of cytomegalovirus exposure and HLA in healthy donors (dated by TCRdb to about 2017). With regard to the full study: An earlier analysis of 587 of the donors reported 276 Gb of sequence data and 117 million unique TCR beta sequences obtained from approximately 180 million T cells. Of the roughly 390 genotyped donors, approximately 83% fell in the genetic ancestry cluster associated with self-reported Caucasian donors. Roughly 5 DR-DQ haplotypes were treated as single units for association and clustering because of strong linkage in the cohort. Roughly 300 gigabases of sequencing data and about 92 million unique TCR sequences made up an early release that covered roughly 670 HLA-typed donors. In addition to the first cohort of roughly 670 subjects, a separate validation cohort of 130 or so different subjects was used. HLA typing included class I and class II loci at four-digit resolution. An earlier analysis of around 640 of the donors used high-throughput TCR beta sequencing to judge whether each TCR beta V gene segment behaved as functional or pseudogenic. A later analysis re-analyzed previously published TCR beta repertoires from several hundred donors and added high-resolution HLA genotyping to study TCR occurrence patterns. A later genetic analysis took genome-wide SNP genotypes for 398 of the 666 donors and used that subset as a discovery cohort. The later analysis used no new phenotypic data to find candidate immune exposures, relying instead on TCR beta sequences and their occurrence across donors. All discovery cohort repertoires had been generated on a single sequencing platform. The number of typed donors differed by locus: about 629-630 for A, B, C, DRB1 and DQB1; 522 for DQA1; some 590 for DPA1; and roughly 490 for DPB1. Using immunosequencing, the study profiled T cell repertoires from 500 to 800 subjects and related those repertoires to cytomegalovirus serostatus. On average, about 240,000 unique TCR beta nucleotide sequences were sequenced per donor among a few hundred genotyped donors of the cohort, with roughly 18% of those sequences being non-productive. Alongside the repertoire data, information on donor age, sex, ethnicity and CMV serostatus was compiled. The study aimed to test whether cataloging public T cell receptors could reveal signatures of past pathogen exposure. To predict cytomegalovirus infection status, the study brought together high-throughput TCR immunosequencing, statistical association of individual TCRs with disease status, and machine learning.

On this clone itself: No antigen is known for it. Per-nucleotide qualities are absent, and no much larger clonotype sits a single base away.

Results the study describes overall, beyond this receptor: According to a later analysis, parvovirus B19, influenza, CMV and Epstein-Barr virus appeared linked to several top co-occurrence clusters. A later genetic analysis reported fewer N-insertions in productive TCRs among donors in an Asian-associated ancestry cluster than the approximately 670-donor mean. The cohort was sequenced for TCR beta chains only, and without alpha or paired-chain data the features that could be detected were limited. A later analysis associated some 17,000 TCR beta sequences with specific HLA alleles at a false discovery rate of 0.05. The sequencing pipeline was judged likely to have produced a cluster of highly shared sequence variants as a technical artifact. In both the original and validation cohorts, the classifier was reported to diagnose cytomegalovirus status with high specificity and sensitivity. Sequencing depth was assumed to be roughly uniform across donors in the presence/absence analyses, though that assumption may not hold. According to a later analysis, most CMV-associated TCR beta chains appeared to be HLA-restricted, and the HLA associations seemed to be driven largely by CMV exposure. An earlier analysis of around 600 of the donors showed that most TCR beta V segments appeared in productive rearrangements either about 90% or about 30% of the time, which broadly matched IMGT annotations. Because HLA typing was unavailable for some donors at each locus, only the typed subset was used in association tests. Linkage disequilibrium might explain the correlated functional status among segregating V segments, but an unknown experimental factor could not be ruled out. In a later analysis, the rate of TCR association differed among HLA loci, with DRB1 alleles having the most associated TCRs and HLA-C alleles having the fewest. A further reported finding was that TCR beta sequences accurately predicted the HLA-A and HLA-B alleles for most subjects in the first cohort. In a later genetic analysis, a missense DCLRE1C variant was associated with V-gene and J-gene trimming of TCR beta chains, and the association was replicated in an independent cohort. In vitro tests confirmed that a few of the cytomegalovirus-associated TCR beta chains recognize cytomegalovirus antigens. CMV serostatus was the only immune exposure information available for the cohort. Most TCR sequences were seen in very few donors, while some public TCRs were found in many individuals. When HLA alleles, especially DR and DQ, strongly co-occurred, TCR associations were difficult to assign to individual alleles. It was suggested by the authors that the approach could potentially be generalized to other disease states and immunological phenotypes. Because counts were too low, about 18 rarely observed V segments, including chromosome 9 orphons, were excluded from the earlier analysis of 500 to 700 of the donors. Compared with equally common non-associated chains, HLA-associated TCR beta chains in a later analysis were more clonally expanded and had lower generation probabilities. The study listed around 160 TCR beta chains as associated with cytomegalovirus.

Libraries were prepared through the immunoSEQ multiplex PCR assay. For the multiplex PCR, a mixture combining 60 forward primers for TCR Vbeta segments and 13 reverse primers for TCR Jbeta segments was used. The CDR3 region of rearranged TCR beta genes was amplified from genomic DNA with a multiplex PCR assay. On the Illumina HiSeq System, the amplified TCR beta libraries were sequenced as 87-base-pair reads. Turning to the authors' computational methods: Across the 640 or so repertoires, a later analysis counted roughly 84 million unique TCR beta chains, roughly 11 million of which were shared by at least two donors. To remove PCR and sequencing errors, raw reads were error-corrected and collapsed into unique sequences using a nearest-neighbor algorithm that merged closely related sequences. Alignment of CDR3 sequences to IMGT reference sequences was used to assign V, D and J gene segments. For a sequence to be retained, a match of at least six nucleotides to both a V gene segment and a J gene segment was required. Rearrangements were called productive when the CDR3 lacked stop codons and stayed in frame with V and J; all others were non-productive. CDR3 was defined according to IMGT convention as the region running from the second conserved V-encoded cysteine to the conserved J-encoded phenylalanine. The earlier analysis of about 530 of the donors excluded any sequence lacking an unambiguous match to a single V gene segment. An earlier analysis of some 500 of the donors classified V segments as functional when productive rearrangements were above 56.7% and as segregating when the standard deviation between donors was above 5%. To diagnose cytomegalovirus status from the catalog of TCR beta chain sequences, a statistical classification framework was built. In a later analysis, TCR nucleotide sequences were compared against IMGT/GENE-DB human TR gene sequences so that V and J genes could be assigned. In a later analysis, CDR3 sequences and most-parsimonious VDJ recombination scenarios were assigned using the TCRdist pipeline. In a later analysis, each TCR beta chain was defined by its CDR3 amino acid sequence together with its V-gene family, and reads without a unique V-gene family were excluded. As a way to deal with suspected cross-contamination and a sequencing artifact, a later analysis dropped roughly 620 nucleotide sequences that were highly shared and had low generation probability. For each public chain, a later analysis derived a clonal expansion index from normalized ranks of inferred template counts within each repertoire. In a later analysis, generation probabilities were computed using a VDJ recombination model fitted to out-of-frame rearrangements, and the results were checked against IGoR. A later analysis scored TCR-TCR, TCR-HLA and TCR-CMV co-occurrence with hypergeometric tests, applying a repertoire-size bias correction to TCR pairs. A later analysis estimated false discovery rates by permuting HLA or CMV assignments 20 times. In a later analysis, co-occurring TCRs were grouped with DBSCAN, and TCRdist sequence similarity was added when clustering was performed within HLA-allele-positive subsets. Co-occurrence clustering excluded repertoires with fewer than 30,000 or more than 120,000 public chains, plus five with anomalous nucleotide sharing. Entries here come from immuneACCESS through TCRdb and include only in-frame sequences with V and J called. Some clones fail to appear in such tables; in the studies checked, an unresolved V gene covers under half of the shortfall, and the cause of the remainder is unknown. V, J and clone size were drawn from that table, and D and trimming were deduced from the DNA. Present in this sample are 55,000 to 65,000 clones, approximately 75% of which were seen just once. More than 3% of the sample is in the top ten clones.

The cohort was made up of roughly 670 healthy bone marrow donors. At the time of sampling, all cohort members were nominally healthy, though unrecorded immune exposures were likely present. The donor tested CMV seropositive, placing the donor among the 250 to 350 seropositive members of the cohort. Each donor provided a peripheral blood sample, and peripheral blood mononuclear cells were used for TCR beta sequencing. Genomic DNA extraction from the blood cell samples was performed with the Qiagen DNeasy Blood Extraction Kit. The clonotype originates from a woman aged 40 to 50 in good health and CMV-seropositive. The specimen was PBMCs.

The CDR3 protein: CASNEGARQETQYF. The nucleotide sequence is given as TGTGCCAGCAACGAGGGGGCGCGGCAGGAGACCCAGTACTTC. The chain joins TRBV2 to TRBJ2-5; the junction holds 7 bases that match TRBD1. Clipping removes 7 bases from V and 5 bases from J, with 10 as the unmatched junction base count. Reading from cysteine to phenylalanine, the CDR3 counts 14 amino acids. Left in the record is the CDR3 DNA by itself, 42 bases read in frame from the first base. The germline V gene sets CDR1 to SNHLY and CDR2 to FYNNEI. With the rest looked up from the reference TRBV2 and TRBJ2-5 genes rather than sequenced, the full variable domain is EPEVTQTPSHQVTQMGQEVILRCVPISNHLYFYWYRQILGQKVEFLVSFYNNEISEKSEIFDDQFSVERPDGSNFTLKIRSTKLEDSAMYFCASNEGARQETQYFGPGTRLLVL.